The 22 T cell receptor beta chains below come from one sample, sequenced in a study of blood T cell repertoires in COVID-19 (dated by TCRdb to about 2020). The receptor library was made with the immunoSEQ multiplex PCR assay. Sourced from immuneACCESS, this table was stored by TCRdb with only in-frame sequences that have V and J called. A share of the clones is absent; for the studies checked, an unresolved V gene accounts for under half, and the remainder has no known explanation. The sample table lists about 140,000 clones, around four fifths of them with a count of one. The ten largest account for around 4% of the sample. Sequencing input: peripheral blood. Receptors were obtained from a woman of 80 years or more with acute or convalescent COVID-19.

The V gene is TRBV28, the J gene TRBJ1-4; 7 bases are shared with TRBD1. Trimming cost V 5 bases and J 5 bases; bases outside gene matches: 5. Germline V lookup: CDR1 MDHEN, CDR2 SYDVKM. This CDR3 contains 14 residues. Here the CDR3 DNA reads TGTGCCAGCAGTCTGGACAGGACCAATGAAAAACTGTTTTTT. Amino acid sequence: CASSLDRTNEKLFF.

The chain joins TRBV15 to TRBJ2-2, with D tentatively TRBD2 (7 bases). V lost 3 bases, J lost 5 bases, and 19 bases lay in between. Germline-derived CDR1 and CDR2 are LNHNV and YYDKDF (reference sequence). CDR3 length: 17 amino acids. The CDR3 spells CATSSVGAGVMTGELFF. The CDR3 nucleotides read TGTGCCACCAGCAGCGTGGGGGCGGGAGTTATGACCGGGGAGCTGTTTTTT.

This clone was counted at least ten times. The gene calls are TRBV28 and TRBJ2-1; the D gene is possibly TRBD1 (6 bases). The CDR3 is 17 residues long. Trimming left V 3 bases short and J 2 bases short, with 17 bases between. Germline CDR1 MDHEN, CDR2 SYDVKM. The DNA for the CDR3 is TGTGCCAGCAGTTTTCCCAGCGGCCAGGGGACCTACAATGAGCAGTTCTTC. Translated: CASSFPSGQGTYNEQFF.

This clone was observed a handful of times. This sequence joins TRBV18 and TRBJ2-2, with D unclear. This CDR3 region has 15 residues. Germline CDR1 KGHSH, CDR2 LQKENI. The V end was cut by 0 bases, the J end by 2 bases, with 7 bases between. The CDR3 bases are TGTGCCAGCTCACCACCGTGGAGCAACACCGGGGAGCTGTTTTTT. Amino acids: CASSPPWSNTGELFF.

The genes are TRBV28 and TRBJ2-2, with D possibly being TRBD2 (5 bases). Germline V lookup: CDR1 MDHEN, CDR2 SYDVKM. The V and J ends lost 2 bases and 0 bases respectively, with 13 bases between them. The CDR3 loop spans 17 amino acids. CDR3 sequence (DNA): TGTGCCAGCAGTTTACCGGGGTTTGGGTCGAACACCGGGGAGCTGTTTTTT. Translated, it gives CASSLPGFGSNTGELFF.

V is TRBV2 and J is TRBJ2-1; perhaps TRBD2 as D (6 bases). Germline V gives CDR1 SNHLY, CDR2 FYNNEI. The CDR3 is 13 amino acids. V was clipped by 7 bases and J by 4 bases, with 11 bases between them. Written as DNA, the CDR3 is TGTGCCAGCATCTTCGGGACTTACAATGAGCAGTTCTTC. Translated, it gives CASIFGTYNEQFF.

CDR3 coding DNA: TGCAGTGCTCGCCTCAGGGCGGAAGCTTTCTTT. Translated, it gives CSARLRAEAFF. The V and J genes are TRBV20-1 and TRBJ1-1, with a tentative D call TRBD1 (5 bases). Germline V gene data show CDR1 as DFQATT and CDR2 as SNEGSKA (reference sequence). This CDR3 has 11 residues. Trimming pared 5 bases from V and 8 bases from J, leaving 12 bases between.

The chain uses TRBV20-1 and TRBJ2-1; 12 bases agree with TRBD2. Trimming cost V 3 bases and J 0 bases; bases outside gene matches: 9. The CDR3 is 18 residues long. CDR1 is DFQATT and CDR2 is SNEGSKA in the germline V gene (reference sequence). The CDR3 DNA sequence: TGCAGTGCTAGTACCTGGCTAGCGGGAGGGCCCTCCTACAATGAGCAGTTCTTC. Protein: CSASTWLAGGPSYNEQFF.

The gene calls are TRBV3-1 (or the pseudogene TRBV3-2) and TRBJ2-1, with 7 bases identical to TRBD2. This CDR3 is built from 13 residues. The V and J ends lost 4 bases and 7 bases, in that order; junction bases with no gene match: 4. Germline-derived CDR1 and CDR2 are LGHDT and YNNKEL (reference sequence). CDR3 residues: CASSPRERNEQFF. CDR3 nucleotides: TGTGCCAGCAGCCCGCGGGAGCGTAATGAGCAGTTCTTC.

This chain links TRBV5-8 with TRBJ2-2; tentative D call: TRBD2 (5 bases). Deletions cut 4 bases from V and 4 bases from J, with 8 bases between. The germline gives CDR1 SGHTS, CDR2 YDEGEE. This CDR3 is 13 amino acids long. In DNA form, the CDR3 reads TGTGCCAGCAGCCAGGACTTCACCGGGGAGCTGTTTTTT. The encoded protein is CASSQDFTGELFF.

The rearrangement uses TRBV12-5 and TRBJ2-5; a possible D gene is TRBD2 (7 bases). V dropped 6 bases and J dropped 1 base, with 12 bases sitting between them. The CDR3 spans 14 residues. The germline V gene has CDR1 LGHNT and CDR2 FRNRAP. As DNA, the CDR3 is TGTGCTAGTGGGCCTGGGGGGGCCCAAGAGACCCAGTACTTC. Protein sequence: CASGPGGAQETQYF.

The CDR3 coding sequence is TGTGCCAGCAGTAAGGCGGGAGGGCCTGGAGATACGCAGTATTTT. Translated, it gives CASSKAGGPGDTQYF. The chain is built from TRBV25-1 and TRBJ2-3; TRBD2 agrees at 9 bases. Germline V gene lookup returns CDR1 MGHDK and CDR2 SYGVNS. The CDR3 covers 15 residues. V lost 5 bases, J lost 5 bases, and 8 bases stayed unmatched.

This chain links TRBV11-2 with TRBJ2-7; D unresolved. Germline CDR1 reads SGHAT; CDR2 reads FQNNGV. This CDR3 is built from 13 residues. V was pared by 3 bases and J by 2 bases, with 8 bases between. The CDR3 reads CASSFETAYEQYF. The DNA of the CDR3 is TGTGCCAGCAGCTTTGAAACAGCCTACGAGCAGTACTTC.

In this sample, this clone turned up once. V and J are TRBV3-1 (or the pseudogene TRBV3-2) and TRBJ1-3, with D possibly being TRBD1 (6 bases). The V end lost 3 bases, the J end lost 4 bases, and 13 bases lay between the germline ends. Germline CDR1 reads LGHDT; CDR2 reads YNNKEL (reference sequence). This CDR3 has 15 residues. Here the CDR3 reads CASSQGTGSGNTIYF. CDR3 in DNA: TGTGCCAGCAGCCAGGGAACAGGGAGCGGAAACACCATATATTTT.

The gene calls are TRBV7-8 and TRBJ2-1, with 8 nucleotides matching TRBD2. CDR3 size: 15 residues. Germline V gene lookup returns CDR1 SGHVS and CDR2 FQNEAQ. The V segment lost 6 bases and the J segment 0 bases; nucleotides outside the gene matches: 4. The CDR3 bases are TGTGCCAGCAGGTTCCTAGCGGGCTCCTACAATGAGCAGTTCTTC. Translating gives CASRFLAGSYNEQFF.

The chain joins TRBV27 to TRBJ2-1, with D possibly being TRBD1 (6 bases). Trimming removed 1 base at V and 8 bases at J, with 9 bases between. CDR1 and CDR2 from the germline V gene are MNHEY and SMNVEV (reference sequence). This CDR3 has 13 amino acids. The CDR3, as DNA: TGTGCCAGCAGTTTATTGGACAGAGATGAGCAGTTCTTC. Translation: CASSLLDRDEQFF.

The sample holds a few counts of this clone. The V call is TRBV9, the J call TRBJ1-6, with 7 bases lining up with TRBD1. CDR3 length: 14 amino acids. CDR1 is SGDLS and CDR2 is YYNGEE in the germline V gene. The junction had 3 bases not matched to a gene; V was cut back by 3 bases and J by 6 bases. CDR3 bases: TGTGCCAGCAGCGGCAGGGGGTCTAATTCACCCCTCCACTTT. Translated, it gives CASSGRGSNSPLHF.

The chain links TRBV5-8 to TRBJ1-1; TRBD1 aligns across 8 bases. The CDR3 has 13 amino acids. J lost 12 bases, V lost 4 bases, and 11 bases had no gene match. Germline CDR1 is SGHTS and CDR2 is YDEGEE. The CDR3 protein is CASSMQGAMATFF. The CDR3 nucleotides read TGTGCCAGCAGCATGCAGGGGGCTATGGCGACTTTCTTT.

The genes are TRBV27 and TRBJ2-1, with D tentatively TRBD2 (6 bases). The CDR3 runs 12 residues. V lost 2 bases and J 9 bases, leaving 8 bases between the germline ends. Germline loops: CDR1 MNHEY, CDR2 SMNVEV (reference sequence). The CDR3 reads CASSLLGSEQFF. The CDR3 bases are TGTGCCAGCAGTTTACTCGGGAGTGAGCAGTTCTTC.

The rearrangement uses TRBV5-6 and TRBJ2-1; possibly TRBD1 for D (5 bases). There are 12 residues in the CDR3. Between the trimmed V and J ends, which lost 2 bases and 5 bases, there was a span of 5 bases. Germline assignment: CDR1 SGHDT and CDR2 YYEEEE. In nucleotides, the CDR3 is TGTGCCAGCAGCTTAGGGGACAATGAGCAGTTCTTC. It codes for CASSLGDNEQFF.

V usage is TRBV28 and J usage is TRBJ1-2; the D is unclear. This CDR3 is built from 13 residues. V lost 3 bases and J lost 4, with 9 bases in between. Germline V gene sequence: CDR1 MDHEN, CDR2 SYDVKM. As DNA, the CDR3 is TGTGCCAGCAGTTTGAGTCGACTCTATGGCTACACCTTC. Encoded protein: CASSLSRLYGYTF.

This clone has just a few counts. This chain connects TRBV23-1 to TRBJ1-2, with D possibly being TRBD1 (5 bases). TRBV23-1 belongs to the ORF category, with a function that is uncertain. Trimming shortened V by 0 bases and J by 3 bases, and 11 bases separated the two germline ends. This CDR3 spans 15 amino acids. The CDR3 reads CASSQSNRNHYGYTF. The CDR3 nucleotides read TGCGCCAGCAGTCAATCGAACAGGAACCACTATGGCTACACCTTC.